This T cell receptor beta chain was documented in a study of T cell responses to AZD1222 COVID-19 vaccine (dated by TCRdb to 2020 to 2022). For the wider study: AZD1222 recipients given second doses at about 4 weeks or at about 12 weeks were pooled, since spike-specific TCR depth and breadth were not found to differ between the two schedules. Trial participants were enrolled into age subgroups of 18-55, 56-69 and 70-plus years, which contained roughly 140, 27 and 60 TCR-sequenced participants, respectively. A total of approximately 240 trial participants underwent TCR sequencing, of whom about 210 had received two doses of AZD1222 and approximately 26 had received two doses of the MenACWY control vaccine.

The study at large found these results: The whole spike protein was spanned by vaccine-associated CD4 TCRs, and dominant responses were seen in regions 160-218 and 743-854. In the small 56-69-year group, the increase in depth fell short of significance, most likely because of low power. Because no day 14 peak-response samples were available, the repertoires could be characterized only after the peak T cell response. A significant rise in spike-specific TCR breadth and depth was observed after two AZD1222 doses relative to day 0 and relative to MenACWY recipients. Conclusions about previously exposed vaccinees are limited because only five or six AZD1222 recipients were SARS-CoV-2 seropositive at baseline. Epitopes outside the regions mutated in the B.1.351 and B.1.1.7 variants were reportedly recognized by nearly half of the unique spike-specific TCRs. Most participants were white British and females outnumbered males, and the authors suggested that clonal diversity may have been underestimated.

In light of the paper, this sample's time point label describes: baseline before first vaccination. The vaccinee samples were drawn from two UK trials, COV001 and COV002, one of which was a single-blind randomized controlled phase 2/3 trial testing AZD1222 (ChAdOx1 nCoV-19) in healthy adults. For TCRbeta chain sequencing, PBMC samples were collected from trial participants at day 0 and at day 28 after the second dose. As to this clone: It lacks a known antigen. No base-level quality is on record; no much larger clone is a single base apart.

CDR1 and CDR2 were assigned from the germline V gene as SNHLY and FYNNEI. Relative to germline, V is missing 6 bases and J is missing 1 base, with 4 bases of the junction outside any gene match. The CDR3, from cysteine to phenylalanine, totals 14 residues. Only the CDR3 region is kept as DNA, spanning 42 bases read in frame from base 1. The CDR3 regions of human TCRbeta chains were analyzed by immunosequencing. The original pipeline was this. TCRs in the repertoires were matched against a reference library of SARS-CoV-2-specific TCRs that had been generated with the MIRA antigen-specificity platform. Breadth meant the fraction of unique TCRs that were SARS-CoV-2-associated, whereas depth meant the fraction of total T cells that were SARS-CoV-2-associated. Using the MIRA data, every spike-specific TCR was mapped to the spike region that the TCR reacted to and assigned to either a CD4 or a CD8 class. Log10-transformed breadth and depth values were compared by one-way ANOVA with Sidak's multiple comparisons tests. TCRdb took over this immuneACCESS table, retaining in-frame rearrangements with V and J assigned. Such tables are incomplete; in checked studies, under half of the missing clones stem from an unresolved V gene, and the remainder is unexplained. D and trimming were read from the DNA, whereas the V and J calls and clone size are those reported in that table. The sample profile shows around 140,000 clones; roughly 92% of them were found once. Jointly, the top ten make up 1.7% of the sample.

The V gene is TRBV2 and the J gene is TRBJ1-2, with 8 junctional bases fitting TRBD1. The TCR sequence derives from an adult in good health. Material: peripheral blood, obtained on day 0 of AZD1222 vaccination. The nucleotide sequence reads as follows: TGTGCCAGCAGAGGGACAGGTGGTAACTATGGCTACACCTTC. It translates to CASRGTGGNYGYTF.